These 21 T cell receptor beta chains were all obtained from the same sample, sequenced in a study of T cell repertoires in cytomegalovirus infection. One entry per CDR3 protein, called by TCRdb with MiXCR from the reads. The table lists roughly 990,000 distinct CDR3 sequences, approximately 31% of them singletons. Their cognate antigens are unknown. The material was cultured CD8+ T cells from PBMCs, obtained from culture after CMV antigen stimulation. The receptors here all came from a human donor in good health (CMV status not recorded). Some clones in this sample may be carry-over from other donors' samples.

This clonotype showed up just a few times. The chain couples TRBV12-5 to TRBJ1-1; unclear D gene. V gave up 3 bases and J gave up 4 bases, with 12 bases separating them. CDR1 is LGHNT, CDR2 FRNRAP, per germline. The length of the CDR3 is 14 residues. Written as DNA, the CDR3 is TGTGCTAGTGGTTTTAGGGCCGGCGGCACTGAAGCTTTCTTT. Amino acid sequence: CASGFRAGGTEAFF.

About this clonotype itself: Germline is not matched at one junction end, which may reflect a read error. The chain uses TRBV4-1 and TRBJ2-6, with TRBD2 as a possible D gene (6 bases). Germline CDR1 reads MGHRA; CDR2 reads YSYEKL. This CDR3 has 16 residues. The CDR3 is CASSQDSGSGPNVLTF. Written as DNA, the CDR3 is TGTGCCAGCAGCCAAGATAGCGGCTCTGGGCCCAACGTCCTGACTTTC.

The CDR3 nucleotides read TGTGCCAGCAGCCCCGGGGTGAGGGTCCAAGAGACCCAGTACTTC. Translation: CASSPGVRVQETQYF. V is TRBV9 and J is TRBJ2-5, with a tentative D call TRBD2 (5 bases). The CDR3 loop spans 15 amino acids. CDR1 is SGDLS and CDR2 is YYNGEE in the germline V gene. V was clipped by 4 bases and J by 1 base, with 14 bases between them.

The gene calls are TRBV28 and TRBJ1-1; 9 nucleotides align to TRBD1. This CDR3 is 15 amino acids long. Unmatched junction bases numbered 9, after V lost 6 bases and J lost 4 bases. Germline CDR1 reads MDHEN; CDR2 reads SYDVKM. CDR3 DNA sequence: TGTGCCAGCAGACTCTCGGACAGGGGTGGCACTGAAGCTTTCTTT. Translated, it gives CASRLSDRGGTEAFF.

This clonotype was found a few times. The chain couples TRBV27 to TRBJ2-1; possible D gene TRBD2, 7 bases. V dropped 2 bases and J dropped 3 bases, with 11 bases sitting between them. CDR1 and CDR2 from the germline V gene are MNHEY and SMNVEV (reference sequence). The CDR3 length is 15 residues. CDR3 amino acids: CASSLRRGGYNEQFF. CDR3 nucleotide sequence: TGTGCCAGCAGTTTAAGGAGGGGGGGCTACAATGAGCAGTTCTTC.

In its sample, this clonotype was seen a few times. V usage is TRBV6-6 and J usage is TRBJ1-2; 7 bases fit TRBD1. The germline CDR1 and CDR2 sequences are MNHNY and SVGAGI (reference sequence). V gave up 4 bases and J gave up 3 bases; unmatched junction bases: 11. The length of the CDR3 is 16 residues. This CDR3 reads CASSSPRDRVDYGYTF. CDR3 bases: TGTGCCAGCAGTTCTCCTCGAGACAGGGTCGACTATGGCTACACCTTC.

The chain employs TRBV6-1 and TRBJ1-1; TRBD1 might be the D (5 bases). The CDR3 consists of 16 residues. V was trimmed by 8 bases and J by 1 base, leaving 20 bases between them. Germline V gene sequence: CDR1 MNHNS, CDR2 SASEGT. The CDR3 DNA reads as TGTGCCAGCGACTGGGACCTCGAGGGCAGGAACACTGAAGCTTTCTTT. Protein: CASDWDLEGRNTEAFF.

V gene TRBV7-4 combines with J gene TRBJ2-1, with D tentatively TRBD1 (5 bases). Germline V lookup: CDR1 SGHVT, CDR2 SQSDAQ. The CDR3 is 15 amino acids. V lost 0 bases to trimming and J lost 4 bases, with 10 bases between them. The CDR3 spells CASSLASRQYNEQFF. CDR3 nucleotide sequence: TGTGCCAGCAGCTTAGCATCGAGACAGTACAATGAGCAGTTCTTC. The complete variable domain, with remaining parts taken from reference TRBV7-4 and TRBJ2-1, reads GAGVSQSPRYKVAKRGRDVALRCDSISGHVTLYWYRQTLGQGSEVLTYSQSDAQRDKSGRPSGRFSAERPERSVSTLKIQRTEQGDSAVYLCASSLASRQYNEQFFGPGTRLTVL.

This rearrangement joins TRBV10-2 to TRBJ2-1; perhaps TRBD2 as D (5 bases). This CDR3 is built from 13 residues. The germline CDR1 and CDR2 sequences are WSHSY and SAAADI. Trimming cost V 6 bases and J 8 bases, with 14 bases left between them. This chain's CDR3 is CASREGKGYEQFF. The CDR3 region has the DNA TGCGCCAGCAGAGAGGGAAAAGGCTATGAGCAGTTCTTC.

On this clonotype: A much larger clone lies a single base off, so this may be a read error. The chain employs TRBV7-8 and TRBJ2-1; TRBD2 aligns across 10 bases. Trimming at V came to 5 bases and at J to 8 bases, leaving 9 bases not matched to a gene. The CDR3 spans 15 residues. Germline lookup yields CDR1 SGHVS and CDR2 FQNEAQ. CDR3 nucleotides: TGTGCCAGCAGCCTTGGACTAGCGGTTTACTATGAGCAGTTCTTC. It codes for CASSLGLAVYYEQFF. Combining the CDR3 with reference TRBV7-8 and TRBJ2-1 gives the whole variable domain GAGVSQSPRYKVAKRGQDVALRCDPISGHVSLFWYQQALGQGPEFLTYFQNEAQLDKSGLPSDRFFAERPEGSVSTLKIQRTQQEDSAVYLCASSLGLAVYYEQFFGPGTRLTVL.

The V and J genes are TRBV29-1 and TRBJ2-1; D is uncertain. V dropped 4 bases and J dropped 3 bases, with 10 bases sitting between them. Germline V gene sequence: CDR1 SQVTM, CDR2 ANQGSEA. CDR3 length: 13 amino acids. CDR3 sequence (DNA): TGCAGCGTTGCACCTGGGAACTACAATGAGCAGTTCTTC. Translating it yields CSVAPGNYNEQFF.

This chain joins TRBV27 and TRBJ2-1; D uncertain. Germline values: CDR1 MNHEY, CDR2 SMNVEV (reference sequence). Trimming removed 7 bases from V and 1 base from J, with 14 bases in between. CDR3 length: 15 residues. In DNA, the CDR3 is TGTGCCAGCACCGATAGAGAAAGGTCCTACAATGAGCAGTTCTTC. It yields the protein CASTDRERSYNEQFF.

V is TRBV20-1 and J is TRBJ1-2; D call uncertain. The CDR3 spans 11 residues. The V end was cut by 5 bases, the J end by 6 bases, with 10 bases between. CDR1 DFQATT and CDR2 SNEGSKA come from the germline V gene (reference sequence). CDR3 in DNA: TGCAGTGCTGTGGAAGGAAATGGCTACACCTTC. Amino acids: CSAVEGNGYTF.

This clonotype turned up a few times. The rearrangement uses TRBV7-9 and TRBJ2-1; 8 bases fit TRBD1. This CDR3 has 14 residues. Germline-derived CDR1 and CDR2 are SEHNR and FQNEAQ (reference sequence). V shed 8 bases and J 7 bases; nucleotides not matched to a gene: 10. CDR3 amino acids: CASRLQGAGNEQFF. The CDR3 DNA reads as TGTGCCAGCCGCCTGCAGGGGGCTGGGAATGAGCAGTTCTTC.

Only a few counts were recorded for this clonotype. The rearrangement joins TRBV29-1 to TRBJ1-2; D unresolved. The V end was cut by 7 bases, the J end by 7 bases, with 16 bases between. The germline V gene has CDR1 SQVTM and CDR2 ANQGSEA. The CDR3 is made up of 12 amino acids. The chain's CDR3 is CSAATFSSGYTF. CDR3 nucleotide sequence: TGCAGCGCTGCAACTTTCTCGAGTGGCTACACCTTC.

The chain links TRBV6-2 or TRBV6-3 to TRBJ1-5; D unclear. The germline V gene has CDR1 MNHEY and CDR2 SVGEGT. The V gene lost 0 bases and the J gene lost 4 bases, with 13 bases spanning the gap. There are 16 residues in the CDR3. Written as DNA, the CDR3 is TGTGCCAGCAGTTACTCGAGGGTCAACCTGAATCAGCCCCAGCATTTT. It codes for CASSYSRVNLNQPQHF.

The chain joins TRBV5-5 to TRBJ2-1; 10 nucleotides line up with TRBD1. The germline V gene has CDR1 SGHKS and CDR2 YYEKEE (reference sequence). V trimming: 2 bases; J trimming: 7 bases; junction bases outside the gene matches: 9. The CDR3 is 16 amino acids. In nucleotides, the CDR3 is TGTGCCAGCAGCTTTTTAGACAGGGGGCTAGGGAATGAGCAGTTCTTC. It specifies CASSFLDRGLGNEQFF.

This clonotype showed up many times. The V gene is TRBV7-9, the J gene TRBJ2-5, with unresolved D. The CDR3 spans 13 residues. Trimming left V 6 bases short and J 1 base short, with 9 bases between. Germline CDR1 is SEHNR and CDR2 is FQNEAQ (reference sequence). The CDR3 spells CASSSPLQETQYF. CDR3 DNA: TGTGCCAGCAGTTCACCCCTCCAAGAGACCCAGTACTTC.

V gene TRBV7-6 combines with J gene TRBJ2-1; TRBD2 matches 12 bases. CDR3 length: 18 residues. Looked up from germline, CDR1 is SGHVS and CDR2 is FNYEAQ. V gave up 6 bases and J gave up 4 bases; unmatched junction bases: 13. In DNA, the CDR3 is TGTGCCAGCAGTCCCCCTTGGGCTAGCGGGGGGGATTACAATGAGCAGTTCTTC. Amino acids: CASSPPWASGGDYNEQFF. Supplemented by reference TRBV7-6 and TRBJ2-1, the full variable domain reads GAGVSQSPRYKVTKRGQDVALRCDPISGHVSLYWYRQALGQGPEFLTYFNYEAQQDKSGLPNDRFSAERPEGSISTLTIQRTEQRDSAMYRCASSPPWASGGDYNEQFFGPGTRLTVL.

The rearrangement joins TRBV7-6 to TRBJ2-7; 8 nucleotides align to TRBD2. The trim removed 6 bases at V and 3 bases at J, leaving 16 bases unmatched. The CDR3 covers 17 residues. Per the germline V gene, CDR1 is SGHVS and CDR2 is FNYEAQ. CDR3 loop: CASSPQRAGGLLYEQYF. The CDR3 coding sequence is TGTGCCAGCAGTCCCCAAAGGGCGGGGGGTCTACTCTACGAGCAGTACTTC.

At least ten counts were recorded for this clonotype. The CDR3 region is CASSLEYNTGELFF. The CDR3 coding sequence is TGTGCCAGCAGTTTAGAGTACAACACCGGGGAGCTGTTTTTT. The chain combines TRBV12-3 or TRBV12-4 with TRBJ2-2; D uncertain. The CDR3 is made up of 14 amino acids. V gave up 1 base and J gave up 2 bases, with 5 bases separating them.